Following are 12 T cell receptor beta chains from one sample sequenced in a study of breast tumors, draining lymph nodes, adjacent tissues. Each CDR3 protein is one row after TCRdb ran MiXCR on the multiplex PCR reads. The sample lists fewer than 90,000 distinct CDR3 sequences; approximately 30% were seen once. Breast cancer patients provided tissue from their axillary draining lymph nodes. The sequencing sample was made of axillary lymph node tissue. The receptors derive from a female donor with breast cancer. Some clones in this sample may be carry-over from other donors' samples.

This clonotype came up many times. The chain's CDR3 is CASSLVEGNGMNTEAFF. The CDR3 nucleotides are TGTGCCAGCAGCTTAGTCGAGGGAAATGGGATGAACACTGAAGCTTTCTTT. The chain employs TRBV7-9 and TRBJ1-1, with D unclear. This CDR3 comprises 17 residues. Trimming pared 1 base from V and 0 bases from J, leaving 15 bases between. The germline V gene has CDR1 SEHNR and CDR2 FQNEAQ (reference sequence).

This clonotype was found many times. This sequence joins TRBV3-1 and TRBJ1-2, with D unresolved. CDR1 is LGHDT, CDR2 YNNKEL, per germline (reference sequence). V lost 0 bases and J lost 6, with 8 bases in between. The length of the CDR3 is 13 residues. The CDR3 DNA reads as TGTGCCAGCAGCCAAGAAGGCTCGGATGGCTACACCTTC. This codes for CASSQEGSDGYTF.

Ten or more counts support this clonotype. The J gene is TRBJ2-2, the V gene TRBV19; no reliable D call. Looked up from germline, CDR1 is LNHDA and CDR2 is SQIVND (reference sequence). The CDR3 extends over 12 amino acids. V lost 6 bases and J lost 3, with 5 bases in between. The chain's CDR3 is CASRSYTGELFF. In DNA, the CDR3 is TGTGCCAGTAGATCTTACACCGGGGAGCTGTTTTTT.

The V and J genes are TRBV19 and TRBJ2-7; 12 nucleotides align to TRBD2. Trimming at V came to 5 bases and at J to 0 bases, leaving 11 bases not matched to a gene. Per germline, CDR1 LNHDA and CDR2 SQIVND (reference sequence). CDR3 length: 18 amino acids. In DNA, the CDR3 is TGTGCCAGTAGTCGGACTAGCGGGACCCTAAAAGGCTCCTACGAGCAGTACTTC. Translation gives CASSRTSGTLKGSYEQYF.

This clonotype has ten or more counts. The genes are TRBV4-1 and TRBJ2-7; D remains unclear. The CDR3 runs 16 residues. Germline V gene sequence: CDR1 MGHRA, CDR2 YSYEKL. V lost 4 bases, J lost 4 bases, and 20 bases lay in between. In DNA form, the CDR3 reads TGCGCCAGCAGCCTAGGACCCGCTACTGGGTTGTACGAGCAGTACTTC. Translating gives CASSLGPATGLYEQYF.

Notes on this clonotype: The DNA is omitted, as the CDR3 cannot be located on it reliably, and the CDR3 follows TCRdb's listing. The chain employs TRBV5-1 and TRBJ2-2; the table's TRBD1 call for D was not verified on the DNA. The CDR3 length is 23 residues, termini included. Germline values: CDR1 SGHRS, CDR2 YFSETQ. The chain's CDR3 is CASSLKSGIYEQYFGPGTGELFF.

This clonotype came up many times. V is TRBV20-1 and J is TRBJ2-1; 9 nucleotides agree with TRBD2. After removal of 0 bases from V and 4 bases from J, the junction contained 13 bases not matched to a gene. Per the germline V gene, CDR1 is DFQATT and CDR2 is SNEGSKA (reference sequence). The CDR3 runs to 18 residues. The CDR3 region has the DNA TGCAGTGCTAGAGATAGACTAGCGGAGACGGCCCTATACAATGAGCAGTTCTTC. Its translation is CSARDRLAETALYNEQFF.

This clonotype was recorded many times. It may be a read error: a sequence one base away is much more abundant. The CDR3 spells CASSLGGTGPTDTQYF. CDR3 bases: TGTGCCAGCAGCTTGGGTGGGACCGGACCCACAGATACGCAGTATTTT. V and J are TRBV5-5 and TRBJ2-3; D possibly uses TRBD1 or TRBD2 (5 bases each). The CDR3 totals 16 residues. Trimming cost V 0 bases and J 2 bases, with 13 bases left between them. Germline lookup yields CDR1 SGHKS and CDR2 YYEKEE (reference sequence).

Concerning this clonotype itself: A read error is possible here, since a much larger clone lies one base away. The CDR3, as DNA: TGTGCCCGGAGTGTAACTGATGATCAGCCCCAGCATTTT. Encoded protein: CARSVTDDQPQHF. The genes are TRBV30 and TRBJ1-5; D not certain. Germline-derived CDR1 and CDR2 are GTSNPN and SVGIG (reference sequence). CDR3 length: 13 residues.

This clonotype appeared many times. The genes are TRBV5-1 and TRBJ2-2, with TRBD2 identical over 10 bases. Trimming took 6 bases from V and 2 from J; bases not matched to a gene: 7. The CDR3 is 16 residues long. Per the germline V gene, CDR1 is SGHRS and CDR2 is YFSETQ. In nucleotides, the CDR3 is TGCGCCAGCACGTGGTTAGCGGGAGGTAACACCGGGGAGCTGTTTTTT. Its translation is CASTWLAGGNTGELFF. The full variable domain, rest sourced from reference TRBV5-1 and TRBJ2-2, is KAGVTQTPRYLIKTRGQQVTLSCSPISGHRSVSWYQQTPGQGLQFLFEYFSETQRNKGNFPGRFSGRQFSNSRSEMNVSTLELGDSALYLCASTWLAGGNTGELFFGEGSRLTVL.

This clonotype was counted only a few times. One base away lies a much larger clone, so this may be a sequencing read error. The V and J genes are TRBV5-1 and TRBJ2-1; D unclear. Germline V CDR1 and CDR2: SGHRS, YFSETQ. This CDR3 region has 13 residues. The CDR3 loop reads CASTPESYNDQFF. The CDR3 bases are TGCGCCAGCACCCCGGAGTCGTACAATGACCAGTTCTTC.

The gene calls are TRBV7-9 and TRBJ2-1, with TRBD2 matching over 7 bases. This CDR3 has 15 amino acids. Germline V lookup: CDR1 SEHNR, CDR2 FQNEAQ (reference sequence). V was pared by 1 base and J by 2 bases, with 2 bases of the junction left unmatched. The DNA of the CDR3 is TGTGCCAGCAGCTTAGGGACTAGGACCTACAATGAGCAGTTCTTC. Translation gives CASSLGTRTYNEQFF.